This is a list of T cell receptor beta chains from one sample in a study of cytomegalovirus exposure and HLA in healthy donors. Profiled with immunoSEQ multiplex PCR; TCRdb holds only in-frame clones, not every one. The sample lists 200,000 to 250,000 clones, over 80% occurring once. Input material: PBMCs. These receptors originate from a woman aged 25-40 years in good health and CMV-seropositive. Both conserved end residues are part of each CDR3. Fields, in order: J gene, clone size, D gene, V gene, CDR3 protein, CDR3 DNA. The D gene is left open where the match is weak. Only some rows state a clone size, as once, few, many or a class for expanded clones.

>TRBJ1-3|once|NA|TRBV5-1
CASSLDVGGVSGNTIYF
TGCGCCAGCAGCTTGGACGTAGGAGGGGTCTCTGGAAACACCATATATTTT
>TRBJ2-3|NA|NA|TRBV11-2
CASSLGGGNLADTQYF
TGTGCCAGCAGCTTAGGTGGCGGGAACTTGGCAGATACGCAGTATTTT
>TRBJ1-3|few|NA|TRBV7-2
CASSPDRLAGNTIYF
TGTGCCAGCAGCCCGGACAGACTCGCTGGAAACACCATATATTTT
>TRBJ2-7|NA|NA|TRBV6-1
CAETLPRGGSYEQYF
TGTGCCGAGACCCTCCCGAGGGGCGGGTCCTACGAGCAGTACTTC
>TRBJ2-7|once|NA|TRBV2
CASSDFREYEQYF
TGTGCCAGCAGTGATTTCCGGGAATACGAGCAGTACTTC
>TRBJ1-4|NA|NA|TRBV6-5
CASRPLQGEKLFF
TGTGCCAGCAGGCCCCTTCAGGGAGAAAAACTGTTTTTT
>TRBJ1-5|NA|TRBD1|TRBV6-1
CASRGQGSQPQHF
TGTGCCAGCAGGGGACAGGGGAGCCAGCCCCAGCATTTT
>TRBJ2-1|NA|NA|TRBV30
CAWNPGLSSYNEQFF
TGTGCCTGGAACCCCGGACTCAGCTCCTACAATGAGCAGTTCTTC
>TRBJ2-7|NA|TRBD1|TRBV5-1
CASSVDGTGSDEQYF
TGCGCCAGCAGCGTGGATGGGACAGGGAGTGACGAGCAGTACTTC
>TRBJ2-6|few|NA|TRBV4-1
CASLDISGANVLTF
TGCGCCAGCCTTGACATCTCTGGGGCCAACGTCCTGACTTTC
>TRBJ2-4|NA|NA|TRBV11-2
CASSLVIGGSKLAKNIQYF
TGTGCCAGCAGCTTAGTGATTGGCGGTTCGAAATTAGCCAAAAACATTCAGTACTTC
>TRBJ1-5|few|NA|TRBV19
CASNPWDHGNQPQHF
TGTGCCAGTAACCCCTGGGACCACGGGAATCAGCCCCAGCATTTT
>TRBJ2-7|once|NA|TRBV18
CASSPPRTTRGDYEQYF
TGTGCCAGCTCACCCCCTCGGACTACGAGAGGGGATTACGAGCAGTACTTC
>TRBJ2-7|NA|NA|TRBV5-6
CASSAQGFGEQYF
TGTGCCAGCAGCGCACAGGGTTTCGGCGAGCAGTACTTC
>TRBJ1-5|NA|NA|TRBV27
CASSFDGNQPQHF
TGTGCCAGCAGTTTTGACGGCAATCAGCCCCAGCATTTT
>TRBJ1-1|NA|NA|TRBV29-1
CSVVRPRNTEAFF
TGCAGCGTTGTTAGGCCGAGGAACACTGAAGCTTTCTTT
>TRBJ2-7|NA|NA|TRBV28
CASSLGSYEQYF
TGTGCCAGCAGTTTAGGTTCCTACGAGCAGTACTTC